The 5 T cell receptor beta chains below all came from one sample that was sequenced in a study of breast tumors, draining lymph nodes, adjacent tissues. Each CDR3 protein is one row after TCRdb ran MiXCR on the multiplex PCR reads. The sample consists of some 47,000 distinct CDR3 sequences, roughly two fifths of them appearing once. Source material: breast tumor tissue. The receptors stem from a female donor with breast cancer. Some clones in this sample may be carry-over from other donors' samples.

In this sample, this clonotype is medium-sized. This chain connects TRBV14 to TRBJ1-2, with D possibly matching TRBD1 (5 bases). Germline-derived CDR1 and CDR2 are SGHDN and FVKESK. The CDR3 runs to 14 residues. V dropped 0 bases and J dropped 7 bases, with 12 bases sitting between them. The CDR3 loop is CASSQDPGRGGYTF. In DNA, the CDR3 is TGTGCCAGCAGCCAAGATCCCGGTAGGGGTGGCTACACCTTC.

This clonotype was detected ten times or more. The chain employs TRBV5-5 and TRBJ2-1; 9 bases agree with TRBD2. The V gene's germline CDR1 is SGHKS and CDR2 YYEKEE (reference sequence). The junction had 5 bases not matched to a gene; V was cut back by 0 bases and J by 7 bases. This CDR3 comprises 15 residues. CDR3 loop: CASSLEVAGANEQFF. The CDR3 DNA sequence: TGTGCCAGCAGCTTGGAAGTAGCGGGAGCGAATGAGCAGTTCTTC. Full variable domain (remainder filled in from reference TRBV5-5 and TRBJ2-1): DAGVTQSPTHLIKTRGQQVTLRCSPISGHKSVSWYQQVLGQGPQFIFQYYEKEERGRGNFPDRFSARQFPNYSSELNVNALLLGDSALYLCASSLEVAGANEQFFGPGTRLTVL.

A remark on this clonotype: A much larger clone is a single base away; this may be a read error. The V call is TRBV7-2, the J call TRBJ2-3; 7 nucleotides align to TRBD1. CDR1 is SGHTA, CDR2 FQGNSA, per germline. CDR3 length: 16 residues. Here the CDR3 DNA reads TGTGCCAGCAGCCCACAGGGGAAGATCATTACAGATACGCGGTATTTT. This encodes CASSPQGKIITDTRYF. Full variable domain (outside the CDR3, taken from reference TRBV7-2 and TRBJ2-3): GAGVSQSPSNKVTEKGKDVELRCDPISGHTALYWYRQSLGQGLEFLIYFQGNSAPDKSGLPSDRFSAERTGGSVSTLTIQRTQQEDSAVYLCASSPQGKIITDTRYFGPGTRLTVL.

Regarding this clonotype: A much larger clone differs from this one at a single base, so this may be a read error. V gene TRBV2 combines with J gene TRBJ2-1; a weak D match, TRBD2 (5 bases). The germline V gene encodes CDR1 SNHLY and CDR2 FYNNEI. The CDR3 is 16 amino acids. V lost 6 bases and J 5 bases, leaving 20 bases between the germline ends. The CDR3, as DNA: TGTGCCAGCAGCCTGTTGAGCGGACCGTCCCACAATGAGCAGTTCTTC. The encoded protein is CASSLLSGPSHNEQFF.

The chain links TRBV29-1 to TRBJ1-2; the D gene is possibly TRBD1 (5 bases). Trimming took 2 bases from V and 8 from J, leaving 18 bases between them. Germline V lookup: CDR1 SQVTM, CDR2 ANQGSEA. The CDR3 runs 14 residues. For the CDR3, the DNA is TGCAGCGTTGAAAGTCACGCGAAGGGACCCGGCTACACCTTC. Protein sequence: CSVESHAKGPGYTF. Drawing the rest from reference TRBV29-1 and TRBJ1-2, the complete variable domain is SAVISQKPSRDICQRGTSLTIQCQVDSQVTMMFWYRQQPGQSLTLIATANQGSEATYESGFVIDKFPISRPNLTFSTLTVSNMSPEDSSIYLCSVESHAKGPGYTFGSGTRLTVV.